The clone carrying this T cell receptor beta chain was seen ten or more times. Its matching antigen is unknown. A single record per CDR3 protein comes from TCRdb applying MiXCR to the reads. Of 700,000 to 900,000 distinct CDR3 sequences listed, under 35% were seen once; the top ten hold roughly 14%. This entry belongs to a study of T cell repertoires in cytomegalovirus infection. The CDR3 spans 13 residues. Germline lookup yields CDR1 SGHVS and CDR2 FNYEAQ. J was trimmed by 10 bases and V by 1 base; bases with no gene match: 3. This sequence was found in a human donor in good health (CMV status not recorded). Some clones in this sample may be carry-over from other donors' samples. This specimen was cultured CD8+ T cells from PBMCs, taken from culture after CMV antigen stimulation. J is TRBJ2-1 and V is TRBV7-6; 8 bases fit TRBD1. In nucleotides, the CDR3 is TGTGCCAGCAGCTTAGGGACAGGGCAAGAGCAGTTCTTC. Translated: CASSLGTGQEQFF.